This T cell receptor (beta chain) was identified in a study of OX40 agonist ivuxolimab in advanced cancers. Some clones are missing from TCRdb's copy, which holds only in-frame ones; the method was immunoSEQ multiplex PCR. The table has around 63,000 clones, roughly 87% seen once. Germline V gives CDR1 SGHVS, CDR2 FQNEAQ. The CDR3 is made up of 14 amino acids. V lost 2 bases and J 1 base, leaving 8 bases between the germline ends. V usage is TRBV7-8 and J usage is TRBJ2-5, with D unresolved. Sequenced material: CD4+ or CD8+ T cells sorted from blood, taken in a trial of the OX40 agonist ivuxolimab. The TCR sequence derives from an adult with an advanced solid tumor such as melanoma, head and neck, liver or kidney cancer. In DNA form, the CDR3 reads TGTGCCAGCAGCTTATACGGTTCCCAAGAGACCCAGTACTTC. Amino acids: CASSLYGSQETQYF.